These 30 T cell receptor beta chains came from one sample sequenced in a study of blood T cell repertoires in COVID-19. Profiled with immunoSEQ multiplex PCR; TCRdb holds only in-frame clones, not every one. The sample consists of about 250,000 clones, 70% to 90% of them appearing once. Sample: PBMCs or T cells enriched from blood (not recorded which). The receptors come from a woman aged 25-40 years who had recovered from COVID-19.

CDR3 residues: CASSLRGGSGELFF. The CDR3 DNA is TGTGCCAGCAGCTTGCGGGGGGGCTCCGGGGAGCTGTTTTTT. J is TRBJ2-2 and V is TRBV5-4, with TRBD2 identical over 8 bases. In germline, CDR1 is SGHNT, CDR2 YYREEE (reference sequence). The junction had 2 bases not matched to a gene; V was cut back by 1 base and J by 6 bases. The CDR3 has 14 residues.

V and J are TRBV7-9 and TRBJ2-7, with a possible D match to TRBD2 (7 bases). Trimming removed 0 bases from V and 6 bases from J, with 12 bases in between. This CDR3 comprises 14 residues. Germline-derived CDR1 and CDR2 are SEHNR and FQNEAQ (reference sequence). As DNA, the CDR3 is TGTGCCAGCAGCTTAGCGGGGGCTAGCGGCGAGCAGTACTTC. Translation: CASSLAGASGEQYF.

The gene calls are TRBV15 and TRBJ1-3, with D possibly matching TRBD1 (5 bases). The V end lost 7 bases, the J end lost 0 bases, and 13 bases lay between the germline ends. CDR1 LNHNV and CDR2 YYDKDF come from the germline V gene (reference sequence). The CDR3 extends over 15 amino acids. The CDR3 spells CATTLGGISGNTIYF. CDR3 bases: TGTGCCACCACCTTGGGGGGGATCTCTGGAAACACCATATATTTT. Filled out from reference TRBV15 and TRBJ1-3, the complete variable domain reads DAMVIQNPRYQVTQFGKPVTLSCSQTLNHNVMYWYQQKSSQAPKLLFHYYDKDFNNEADTPDNFQSRRPNTSFCFLDIRSPGLGDTAMYLCATTLGGISGNTIYFGEGSWLTVV.

The CDR3 here is CASSLSKGPTYEQYF. The DNA for the CDR3 is TGTGCCAGCTCACTCAGTAAGGGGCCCACCTACGAGCAGTACTTC. The chain joins TRBV18 to TRBJ2-7; TRBD1 is a possible D gene (5 bases). The V gene lost 4 bases and the J gene lost 2 bases, with 15 bases spanning the gap. Looked up from germline, CDR1 is KGHSH and CDR2 is LQKENI. This CDR3 has 15 amino acids.

The genes are TRBV30 and TRBJ2-7; TRBD2 aligns across 8 bases. Trimming at V came to 5 bases and at J to 2 bases, leaving 5 bases not matched to a gene. This CDR3 is 13 amino acids long. Looked up from germline, CDR1 is GTSNPN and CDR2 is SVGIG (reference sequence). CDR3 region: CAWEERGPYEQYF. CDR3 DNA sequence: TGTGCCTGGGAAGAGCGGGGGCCCTACGAGCAGTACTTC.

The chain combines TRBV13 with TRBJ2-1, with 13 positions matching TRBD2. Losses at the gene ends were 4 bases for V and 0 bases for J; bases not matched to a gene: 12. The CDR3 has 20 amino acids. Germline V CDR1 and CDR2: PRHDT, FYEKMQ (reference sequence). CDR3 nucleotides: TGTGCCAGCAGCTCGTCCGGGACTAGCGGGGAACCGAGCTCCTACAATGAGCAGTTCTTC. The encoded protein is CASSSSGTSGEPSSYNEQFF.

The rearrangement links TRBV27 to TRBJ2-1; D is possibly TRBD2 (6 bases). CDR3 size: 15 residues. The V end lost 5 bases, the J end lost 4 bases, and 15 bases lay between the germline ends. Per the germline V gene, CDR1 is MNHEY and CDR2 is SMNVEV (reference sequence). CDR3 sequence reads: CASSKGGIRYNEQFF. The CDR3 coding sequence is TGTGCCAGCAGTAAGGGCGGGATTAGGTACAATGAGCAGTTCTTC.

V usage is TRBV9 and J usage is TRBJ2-7, with 13 bases fitting TRBD2. Germline assignment: CDR1 SGDLS and CDR2 YYNGEE. The CDR3 spans 14 residues. With V trimmed by 4 bases and J by 7 bases, 5 bases remained unmatched. CDR3 sequence: CASSHGGLAGEQYF. Here the CDR3 DNA reads TGTGCCAGCAGCCACGGGGGACTAGCGGGAGAGCAGTACTTC.

The chain recombines TRBV28 with TRBJ2-1; D may be TRBD2 (6 bases). The CDR3 length is 16 residues. Germline values: CDR1 MDHEN, CDR2 SYDVKM. Trimming left V 7 bases short and J 5 bases short, with 21 bases between. The CDR3 loop reads CASNPYLASAHNEQFF. Written as DNA, the CDR3 is TGTGCCAGCAACCCTTACTTGGCTAGCGCACACAATGAGCAGTTCTTC.

The V and J genes are TRBV4-2 and TRBJ2-3, with 7 bases lining up with TRBD2. J was trimmed by 2 bases and V by 1 base; bases with no gene match: 6. This CDR3 is built from 16 residues. Germline assignment: CDR1 LGHNA and CDR2 YNFKEQ. The CDR3 DNA is TGTGCCAGCAGCCAAGGGGGGGGTCTTTACACAGATACGCAGTATTTT. Residues: CASSQGGGLYTDTQYF.

The chain has TRBV27 and TRBJ2-7; TRBD2 agrees at 9 bases. The CDR3 has 18 amino acids. The germline gives CDR1 MNHEY, CDR2 SMNVEV (reference sequence). Trimming took 2 bases from V and 0 from J; bases not matched to a gene: 11. The CDR3 region has the DNA TGTGCCAGCAGTTTAAGGGCGGGGGGGCCCGGAAGCTCCTACGAGCAGTACTTC. Translated: CASSLRAGGPGSSYEQYF.

V is TRBV11-2 and J is TRBJ2-7; 8 nucleotides match TRBD2. V lost 5 bases to trimming and J lost 5 bases; unmatched junction nucleotides: 8. The germline V gene has CDR1 SGHAT and CDR2 FQNNGV. There are 14 residues in the CDR3. The CDR3 loop is CASSPTAGGHEQYF. CDR3 bases: TGTGCCAGCAGCCCAACGGCGGGGGGCCACGAGCAGTACTTC.

The genes are TRBV24-1 and TRBJ2-7; maybe TRBD2 (7 bases). Germline V CDR1 and CDR2: KGHDR, SFDVKD. Trimming removed 6 bases from V and 2 bases from J, with 13 bases in between. This CDR3 is 14 amino acids long. In nucleotides, the CDR3 is TGTGCCACCAGTCCAAGGGGGGGAACCTACGAGCAGTACTTC. Translation gives CATSPRGGTYEQYF.

V usage is TRBV9 and J usage is TRBJ2-3; 10 bases fit TRBD2. J lost 6 bases, V lost 0 bases, and 10 bases had no gene match. CDR3 length: 17 residues. Germline CDR1 SGDLS, CDR2 YYNGEE. CDR3 sequence reads: CASSVAGISGRPDTQYF. The CDR3 nucleotides are TGTGCCAGCAGCGTAGCCGGGATTAGCGGGAGGCCGGATACGCAGTATTTT.

The V gene is TRBV28, the J gene TRBJ2-1; 14 positions match TRBD2. From germline, CDR1 is MDHEN and CDR2 SYDVKM. The CDR3 spans 20 residues. With 5 bases clipped from V and 2 bases from J, the junction kept 14 bases outside the gene matches. The CDR3 DNA is TGTGCCAGCAGTCGTTCTACCGGGACTAGCGGGAGTATCCCCTACAATGAGCAGTTCTTC. Translating it yields CASSRSTGTSGSIPYNEQFF.

J is TRBJ1-6 and V is TRBV5-5; 7 bases align to TRBD1. The ends lost 2 bases at V and 4 bases at J; junction bases unmatched: 9. This CDR3 spans 17 amino acids. Germline assignment: CDR1 SGHKS and CDR2 YYEKEE (reference sequence). CDR3 loop: CASSLYQGEGYNSPLHF. CDR3 DNA: TGTGCCAGCAGCTTATATCAGGGGGAAGGTTATAATTCACCCCTCCACTTT.

The rearrangement uses TRBV5-4 and TRBJ2-3; TRBD1 aligns across 7 bases. The CDR3 length is 16 residues. Germline values: CDR1 SGHNT, CDR2 YYREEE (reference sequence). V shed 3 bases and J 3 bases; nucleotides not matched to a gene: 10. CDR3 sequence: CASSSVARGRTDTQYF. CDR3 nucleotide sequence: TGTGCCAGCAGCTCCGTAGCGAGGGGGCGGACAGATACGCAGTATTTT.

The V call is TRBV2, the J call TRBJ2-5; TRBD1 aligns across 11 bases. Germline loops: CDR1 SNHLY, CDR2 FYNNEI. This CDR3 has 18 residues. Germline trimming cut 2 bases from V and 1 base from J; bases unmatched to any gene: 9. CDR3 in DNA: TGTGCCAGCAGTGAATATGTCCCGGGACAGGGGGTCCAAGAGACCCAGTACTTC. Translating it yields CASSEYVPGQGVQETQYF. The complete variable domain, with remaining parts taken from reference TRBV2 and TRBJ2-5, reads EPEVTQTPSHQVTQMGQEVILRCVPISNHLYFYWYRQILGQKVEFLVSFYNNEISEKSEIFDDQFSVERPDGSNFTLKIRSTKLEDSAMYFCASSEYVPGQGVQETQYFGPGTRLLVL.

The chain is built from TRBV7-6 and TRBJ1-3, with D unclear. Deletions cut 0 bases from V and 0 bases from J, with 9 bases between. The germline CDR1 and CDR2 sequences are SGHVS and FNYEAQ. This CDR3 is built from 16 residues. The CDR3 sequence is CASSLASLSSGNTIYF. The CDR3 nucleotides read TGTGCCAGCAGCTTAGCAAGCCTTAGCTCTGGAAACACCATATATTTT.

The chain has TRBV6-5 and TRBJ2-7, with D possibly matching TRBD1 (6 bases). CDR3 length: 13 amino acids. Per the germline V gene, CDR1 is MNHEY and CDR2 is SVGAGI. Trimming removed 10 bases from V and 2 bases from J, with 15 bases in between. The CDR3 DNA follows: TGTGCCACCGCCTCCGGGGACACCTACGAGCAGTACTTC. It yields the protein CATASGDTYEQYF.

This rearrangement joins TRBV10-1 to TRBJ2-7; tentatively, D is TRBD2 (5 bases). V lost 3 bases and J 1 base, leaving 13 bases between the germline ends. The CDR3 sequence is 15 residues long. The germline gives CDR1 WNHNN, CDR2 SYGVQD (reference sequence). This chain's CDR3 is CASSDGGSRSYEQYF. DNA of the CDR3: TGCGCCAGCAGTGATGGTGGGAGTCGGTCCTACGAGCAGTACTTC.

CDR3 residues: CASSARQDLYEQYF. As DNA, the CDR3 is TGTGCCAGCAGTGCCAGACAGGACCTTTACGAGCAGTACTTC. The V gene is TRBV28, the J gene TRBJ2-7; D may be TRBD1 (6 bases). Per germline, CDR1 MDHEN and CDR2 SYDVKM. The CDR3 loop spans 14 amino acids. V was cut by 5 bases and J by 4 bases, with 15 bases left in between.

At least ten counts were recorded for this clone. The chain couples TRBV5-1 to TRBJ1-1, with unresolved D. The CDR3 covers 14 residues. In germline, CDR1 is SGHRS, CDR2 YFSETQ. Between the trimmed V and J ends, which lost 1 base and 1 base, there was a span of 8 bases. This chain's CDR3 is CASSLHRSNTEAFF. CDR3 nucleotides: TGCGCCAGCAGCTTGCACAGATCGAACACTGAAGCTTTCTTT.

This chain links TRBV6-5 with TRBJ1-2, with TRBD1 identical over 9 bases. The CDR3 extends over 14 amino acids. V was clipped by 6 bases and J by 3 bases; unmatched bases: 5. The germline V gene encodes CDR1 MNHEY and CDR2 SVGAGI. CDR3 amino acids: CASRDRGKDYGYTF. In DNA, the CDR3 is TGTGCCAGCAGAGACAGGGGGAAGGACTATGGCTACACCTTC.

The chain is built from TRBV5-4 and TRBJ1-5; TRBD1 matches 11 bases. This CDR3 has 14 amino acids. V shed 4 bases and J 7 bases; nucleotides not matched to a gene: 4. From germline, CDR1 is SGHNT and CDR2 YYREEE (reference sequence). The CDR3 is CASSEGQGGQPQHF. The DNA of the CDR3 is TGTGCCAGCAGCGAGGGACAGGGGGGACAGCCCCAGCATTTT.

This clone was counted a single time. This chain connects TRBV5-1 to TRBJ1-2, with 7 bases identical to TRBD1. Germline assignment: CDR1 SGHRS and CDR2 YFSETQ. There are 14 residues in the CDR3. J gave up 6 bases and V 4 bases, and 9 bases lay outside the gene matches. CDR3 sequence reads: CASSTTLTGHGYTF. CDR3 nucleotides: TGCGCCAGCAGCACAACCCTGACAGGGCATGGCTACACCTTC.

The rearrangement joins TRBV7-2 to TRBJ1-1; maybe TRBD1 (6 bases). Deletions cut 2 bases from V and 6 bases from J, with 13 bases between. CDR3 length: 14 amino acids. Germline CDR1 is SGHTA and CDR2 is FQGNSA. In nucleotides, the CDR3 is TGTGCCAGCAGCTTACGGTCGGGGGGCGCTGAAGCTTTCTTT. Its translation is CASSLRSGGAEAFF.

The rearrangement links TRBV4-2 to TRBJ1-2, with a weak D call TRBD1 (6 bases). V gave up 0 bases and J gave up 4 bases, with 6 bases separating them. Germline loops: CDR1 LGHNA, CDR2 YNFKEQ. The CDR3 is 13 residues long. CDR3 residues: CASSQDRGYGYTF. CDR3 nucleotide sequence: TGTGCCAGCAGCCAAGACAGGGGCTATGGCTACACCTTC.

The chain links TRBV28 to TRBJ1-5; D is possibly TRBD1 (5 bases). Per the germline V gene, CDR1 is MDHEN and CDR2 is SYDVKM. This CDR3 is 12 amino acids long. V was shortened by 8 bases and J by 1 base, with 6 bases between the two germline ends. In DNA form, the CDR3 reads TGTGCCAGCGGGGGGAGCAATCAGCCCCAGCATTTT. Translating it yields CASGGSNQPQHF.

In DNA, the CDR3 is TGTGCCAGCAGCCCGACAGGAGGCAATCAGCCCCAGCATTTT. Amino acid sequence: CASSPTGGNQPQHF. The chain uses TRBV9 and TRBJ1-5; D may be TRBD1 (6 bases). V lost 4 bases and J 2 bases, leaving 10 bases between the germline ends. Germline CDR1 is SGDLS and CDR2 is YYNGEE. CDR3 length equals 14 residues.